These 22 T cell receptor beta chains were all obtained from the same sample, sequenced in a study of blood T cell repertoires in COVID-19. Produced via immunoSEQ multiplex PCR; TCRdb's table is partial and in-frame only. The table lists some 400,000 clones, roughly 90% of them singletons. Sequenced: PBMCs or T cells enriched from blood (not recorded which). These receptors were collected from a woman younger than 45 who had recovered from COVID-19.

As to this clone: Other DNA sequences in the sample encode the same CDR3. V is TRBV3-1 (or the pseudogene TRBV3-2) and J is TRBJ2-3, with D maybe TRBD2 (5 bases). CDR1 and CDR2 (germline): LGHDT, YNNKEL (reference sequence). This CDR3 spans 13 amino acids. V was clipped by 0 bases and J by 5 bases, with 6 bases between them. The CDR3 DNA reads TGTGCCAGCAGCCAAGATCGGGGAGATACGCAGTATTTT. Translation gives CASSQDRGDTQYF.

CDR3: CASSPTGNEQFF. For the CDR3, the DNA is TGTGCCAGCTCACCGACAGGGAATGAGCAGTTCTTC. This chain links TRBV18 with TRBJ2-1; 7 bases line up with TRBD1. In germline, CDR1 is KGHSH, CDR2 LQKENI. Trimming took 3 bases from V and 7 from J; bases not matched to a gene: 0. The CDR3 covers 12 residues.

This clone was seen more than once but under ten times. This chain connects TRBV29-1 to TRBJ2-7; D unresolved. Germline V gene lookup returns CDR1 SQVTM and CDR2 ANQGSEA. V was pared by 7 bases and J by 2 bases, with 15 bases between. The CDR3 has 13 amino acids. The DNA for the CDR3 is TGCAGCGCGAGACCGGATGACACCTACGAGCAGTACTTC. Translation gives CSARPDDTYEQYF.

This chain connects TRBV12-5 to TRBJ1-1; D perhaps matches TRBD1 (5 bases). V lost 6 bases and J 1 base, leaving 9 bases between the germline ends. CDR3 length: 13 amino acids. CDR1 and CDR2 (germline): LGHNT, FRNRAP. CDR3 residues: CASGFQGNTEAFF. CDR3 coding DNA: TGTGCTAGTGGCTTCCAGGGGAACACTGAAGCTTTCTTT.

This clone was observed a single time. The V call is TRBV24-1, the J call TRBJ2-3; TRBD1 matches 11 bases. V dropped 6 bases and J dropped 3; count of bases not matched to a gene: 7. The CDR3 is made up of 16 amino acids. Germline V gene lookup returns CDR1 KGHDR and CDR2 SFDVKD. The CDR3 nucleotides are TGTGCCACCAGTCTCCCGGACAGGGGGCTTACAGATACGCAGTATTTT. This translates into CATSLPDRGLTDTQYF.

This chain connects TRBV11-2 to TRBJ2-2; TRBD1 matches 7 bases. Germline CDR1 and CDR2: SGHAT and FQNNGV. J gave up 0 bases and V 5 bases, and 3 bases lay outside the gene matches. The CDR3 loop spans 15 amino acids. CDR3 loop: CASSPTGTNTGELFF. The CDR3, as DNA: TGTGCCAGCAGCCCGACAGGGACGAACACCGGGGAGCTGTTTTTT.

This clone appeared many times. In DNA, the CDR3 is TGTGCCAGCAGCTTAGACCGCTTTAGTGCCTACGAGCAGTACTTC. The encoded protein is CASSLDRFSAYEQYF. The J gene is TRBJ2-7, the V gene TRBV7-2; no firm D call. There are 15 residues in the CDR3. V was clipped by 1 base and J by 2 bases, with 12 bases between them. Germline CDR1 is SGHTA and CDR2 is FQGNSA. Using reference TRBV7-2 and TRBJ2-7 for the parts outside the CDR3, the full variable domain is GAGVSQSPSNKVTEKGKDVELRCDPISGHTALYWYRQSLGQGLEFLIYFQGNSAPDKSGLPSDRFSAERTGGSVSTLTIQRTQQEDSAVYLCASSLDRFSAYEQYFGPGTRLTVT.

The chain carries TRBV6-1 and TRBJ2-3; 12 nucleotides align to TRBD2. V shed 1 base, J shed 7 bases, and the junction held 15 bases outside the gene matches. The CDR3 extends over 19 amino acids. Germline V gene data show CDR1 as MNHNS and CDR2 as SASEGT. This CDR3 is CASSEVGDLRLAGVYTQYF. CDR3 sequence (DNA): TGTGCCAGCAGTGAAGTTGGGGACCTTAGACTAGCGGGAGTATATACGCAGTATTTT.

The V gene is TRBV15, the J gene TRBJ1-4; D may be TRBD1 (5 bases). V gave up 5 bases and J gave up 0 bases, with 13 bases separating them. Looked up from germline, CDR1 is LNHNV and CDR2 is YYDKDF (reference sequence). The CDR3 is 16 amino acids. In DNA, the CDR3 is TGTGCCACCAGCTTCCCCTTGACAGCAACTAATGAAAAACTGTTTTTT. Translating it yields CATSFPLTATNEKLFF. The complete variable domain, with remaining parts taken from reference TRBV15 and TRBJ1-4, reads DAMVIQNPRYQVTQFGKPVTLSCSQTLNHNVMYWYQQKSSQAPKLLFHYYDKDFNNEADTPDNFQSRRPNTSFCFLDIRSPGLGDTAMYLCATSFPLTATNEKLFFGSGTQLSVL.

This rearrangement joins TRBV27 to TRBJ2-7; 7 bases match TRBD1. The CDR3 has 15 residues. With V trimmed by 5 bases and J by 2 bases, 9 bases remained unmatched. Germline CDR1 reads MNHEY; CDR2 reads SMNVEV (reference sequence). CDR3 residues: CASSLSDREPYEQYF. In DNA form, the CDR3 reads TGTGCCAGCAGTCTCTCCGACAGGGAACCCTACGAGCAGTACTTC.

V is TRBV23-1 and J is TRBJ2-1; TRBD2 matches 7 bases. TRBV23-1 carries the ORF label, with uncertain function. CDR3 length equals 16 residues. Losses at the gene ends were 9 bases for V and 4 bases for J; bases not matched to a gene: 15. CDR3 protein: CARSNSTSFSYNEQFF. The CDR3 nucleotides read TGCGCCAGATCCAATTCGACTAGCTTCTCATACAATGAGCAGTTCTTC.

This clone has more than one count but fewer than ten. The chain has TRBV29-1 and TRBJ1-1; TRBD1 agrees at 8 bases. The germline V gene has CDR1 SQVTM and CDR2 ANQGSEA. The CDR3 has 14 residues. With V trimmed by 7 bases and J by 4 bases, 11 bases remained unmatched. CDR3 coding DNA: TGCAGCGCCGATCGGACAGGGCTGCGCACTGAAGCTTTCTTT. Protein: CSADRTGLRTEAFF.

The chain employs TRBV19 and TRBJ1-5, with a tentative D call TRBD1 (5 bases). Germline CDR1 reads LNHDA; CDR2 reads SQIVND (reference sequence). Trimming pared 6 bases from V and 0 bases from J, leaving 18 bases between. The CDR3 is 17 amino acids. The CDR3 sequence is CASSETATSYSNQPQHF. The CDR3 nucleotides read TGTGCCAGTAGCGAGACAGCAACTAGCTATAGCAATCAGCCCCAGCATTTT.

This CDR3 is CASSRMPPGAGELFF. Written as DNA, the CDR3 is TGTGCCAGTAGCCGAATGCCTCCGGGGGCCGGGGAGCTGTTTTTT. The chain employs TRBV19 and TRBJ2-2; tentative D call: TRBD2 (6 bases). Germline V gene lookup returns CDR1 LNHDA and CDR2 SQIVND (reference sequence). This CDR3 region has 15 residues. Trimming stripped 6 bases from V and 6 bases from J, with 17 bases between.

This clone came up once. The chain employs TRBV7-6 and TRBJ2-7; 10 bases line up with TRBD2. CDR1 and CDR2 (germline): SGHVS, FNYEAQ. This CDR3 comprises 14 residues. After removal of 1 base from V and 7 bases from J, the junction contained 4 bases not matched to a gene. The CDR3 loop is CASSLVAGGGEQYF. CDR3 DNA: TGTGCCAGCAGCTTAGTAGCGGGAGGAGGGGAGCAGTACTTC.

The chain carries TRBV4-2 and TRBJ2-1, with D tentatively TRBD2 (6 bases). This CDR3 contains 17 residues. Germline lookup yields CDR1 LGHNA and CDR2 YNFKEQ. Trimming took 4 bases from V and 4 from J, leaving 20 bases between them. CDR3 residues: CASSPQGGSGPYNEQFF. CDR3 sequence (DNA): TGTGCCAGCAGCCCCCAAGGTGGTAGCGGACCGTACAATGAGCAGTTCTTC.

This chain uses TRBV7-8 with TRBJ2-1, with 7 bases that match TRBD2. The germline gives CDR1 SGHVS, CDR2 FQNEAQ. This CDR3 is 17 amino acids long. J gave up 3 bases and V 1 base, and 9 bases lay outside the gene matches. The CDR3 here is CASSLGVGRGDYNEQFF. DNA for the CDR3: TGTGCCAGCAGCTTAGGAGTGGGACGGGGGGACTACAATGAGCAGTTCTTC.

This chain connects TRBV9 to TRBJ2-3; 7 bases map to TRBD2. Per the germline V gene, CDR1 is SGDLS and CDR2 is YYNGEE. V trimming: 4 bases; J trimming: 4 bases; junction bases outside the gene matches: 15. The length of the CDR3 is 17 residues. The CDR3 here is CASSPKLGGIGADTQYF. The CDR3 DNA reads TGTGCCAGCAGCCCCAAACTCGGGGGGATTGGGGCAGATACGCAGTATTTT. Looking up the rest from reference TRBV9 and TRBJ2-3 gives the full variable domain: DSGVTQTPKHLITATGQRVTLRCSPRSGDLSVYWYQQSLDQGLQFLIQYYNGEERAKGNILERFSAQQFPDLHSELNLSSLELGDSALYFCASSPKLGGIGADTQYFGPGTRLTVL.

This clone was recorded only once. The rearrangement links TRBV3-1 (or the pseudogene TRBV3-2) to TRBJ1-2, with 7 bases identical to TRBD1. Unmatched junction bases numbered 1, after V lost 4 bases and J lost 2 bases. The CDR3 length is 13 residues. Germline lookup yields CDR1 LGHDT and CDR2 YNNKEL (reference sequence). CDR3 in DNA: TGTGCCAGCAGCCTACAGGGGAACTATGGCTACACCTTC. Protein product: CASSLQGNYGYTF.

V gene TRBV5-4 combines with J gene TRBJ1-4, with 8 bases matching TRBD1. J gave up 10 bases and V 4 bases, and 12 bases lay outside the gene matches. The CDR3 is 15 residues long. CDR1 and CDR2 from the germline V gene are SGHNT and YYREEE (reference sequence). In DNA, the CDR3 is TGTGCCAGCAGCCCGTGGCCGGGACAGGCCGGAAAACTGTTTTTT. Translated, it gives CASSPWPGQAGKLFF.

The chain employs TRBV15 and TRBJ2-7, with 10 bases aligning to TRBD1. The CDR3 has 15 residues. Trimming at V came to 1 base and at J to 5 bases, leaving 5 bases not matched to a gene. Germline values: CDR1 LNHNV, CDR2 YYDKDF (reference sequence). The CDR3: CATSRGGQGPHEQYF. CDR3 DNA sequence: TGTGCCACCAGCAGAGGGGGACAGGGGCCACACGAGCAGTACTTC. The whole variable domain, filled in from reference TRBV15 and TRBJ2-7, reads DAMVIQNPRYQVTQFGKPVTLSCSQTLNHNVMYWYQQKSSQAPKLLFHYYDKDFNNEADTPDNFQSRRPNTSFCFLDIRSPGLGDTAMYLCATSRGGQGPHEQYFGPGTRLTVT.

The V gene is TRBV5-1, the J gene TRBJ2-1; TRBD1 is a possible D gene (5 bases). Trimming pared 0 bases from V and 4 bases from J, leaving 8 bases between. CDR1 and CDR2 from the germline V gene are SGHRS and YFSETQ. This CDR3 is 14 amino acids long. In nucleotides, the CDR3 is TGCGCCAGCAGCTTGGACAGGATATACAATGAGCAGTTCTTC. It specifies CASSLDRIYNEQFF.